This T cell receptor (beta chain) was obtained from a study of response to subunit inactivated influenza vaccine (dated by TCRdb to the late 2010s). With respect to the entire study: The study used deep quantitative T cell receptor repertoire profiling to track responses to a trivalent subunit inactivated influenza vaccine.

Library preparation was by RT-PCR. The data were produced on an Illumina HiSeq 2500. TCRdb reprocessing: public reads trimmed at Q25 with fastp, clones called with MiXCR, in-frame beta chains kept. For every CDR3 protein sequence, its rows merge into one entry that carries the most common genes and DNA. The sample table holds 450,000 to 600,000 distinct CDR3 sequences, of which about 15% were seen once. Over 2.5% of the sample rests with the top ten. V loses 1 base, J loses 2 bases, and the germline ends lie 13 bases apart. According to the germline V gene, CDR1 reads MGHRA and CDR2 reads YSYEKL. The CDR3 runs 16 residues from the cysteine to the phenylalanine. Left in the record is the CDR3 DNA by itself, 48 bases read in frame from the first base. Regarding this clonotype: Its antigen is not yet known. It has no much larger one-base neighbor in the sample; base qualities were not kept.

Findings and caveats that apply to the study as a whole: It was suggested by the authors that each seasonal influenza vaccination may recruit only a limited number of new T cells.

The chain employs TRBV4-1 and TRBJ2-3, with TRBD2 perhaps the D gene, on 5 matching bases. Sequencing used CD4+ T cells sorted from PBMCs, obtained about 24 months after vaccination. This sequence was found in a man between 50 and 69 years old who received an inactivated influenza vaccine. Donor details come from another sample of the same person, matched by shared clones. The CDR3 has the sequence CASSQGGRGDTDTQYF. The nucleotide sequence is TGCGCCAGCAGCCAAGGCGGACGGGGAGACACAGATACGCAGTATTTT.